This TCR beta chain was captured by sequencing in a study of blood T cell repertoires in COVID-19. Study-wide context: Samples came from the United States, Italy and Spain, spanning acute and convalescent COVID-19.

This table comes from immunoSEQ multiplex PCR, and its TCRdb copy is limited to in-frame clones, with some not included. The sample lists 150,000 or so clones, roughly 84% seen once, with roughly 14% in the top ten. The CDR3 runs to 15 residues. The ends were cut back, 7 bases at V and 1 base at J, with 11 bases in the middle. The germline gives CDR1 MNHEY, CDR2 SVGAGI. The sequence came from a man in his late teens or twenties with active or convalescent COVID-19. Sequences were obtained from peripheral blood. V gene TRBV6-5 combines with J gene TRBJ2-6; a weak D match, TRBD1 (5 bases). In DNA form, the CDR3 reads TGTGCCAGCATCCCACAGGCGTCTGGGGCCAACGTCCTGACTTTC. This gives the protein CASIPQASGANVLTF.